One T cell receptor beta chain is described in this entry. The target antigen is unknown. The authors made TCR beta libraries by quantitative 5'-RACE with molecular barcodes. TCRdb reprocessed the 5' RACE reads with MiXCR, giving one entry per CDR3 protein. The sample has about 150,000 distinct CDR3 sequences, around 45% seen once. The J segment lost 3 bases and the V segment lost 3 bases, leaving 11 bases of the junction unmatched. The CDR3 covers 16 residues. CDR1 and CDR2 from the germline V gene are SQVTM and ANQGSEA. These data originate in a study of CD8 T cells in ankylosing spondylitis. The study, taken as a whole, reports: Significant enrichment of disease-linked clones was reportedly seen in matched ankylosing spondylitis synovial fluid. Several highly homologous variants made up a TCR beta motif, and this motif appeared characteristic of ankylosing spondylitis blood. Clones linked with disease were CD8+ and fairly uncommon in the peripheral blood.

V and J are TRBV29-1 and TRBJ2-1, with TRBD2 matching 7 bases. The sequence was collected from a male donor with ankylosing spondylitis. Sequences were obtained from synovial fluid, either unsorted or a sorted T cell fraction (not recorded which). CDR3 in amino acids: CSVETREGTNYNEQFF. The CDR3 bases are TGCAGCGTTGAGACAAGGGAGGGGACCAACTACAATGAGCAGTTCTTC.